This entry lists 11 T cell receptor beta chains sequenced from one sample in a study of blood T cell repertoires in COVID-19. Profiled with immunoSEQ multiplex PCR; TCRdb holds only in-frame clones, not every one. The sample has over 45,000 clones, roughly 84% seen once. The specimen sequenced was peripheral blood. The receptors come from a man between 50 and 59 years old with active COVID-19.

This clone occurred once. The V and J genes are TRBV7-9 and TRBJ2-1; 11 nucleotides agree with TRBD2. V gave up 7 bases and J gave up 4 bases; unmatched junction bases: 9. Germline V gene lookup returns CDR1 SEHNR and CDR2 FQNEAQ (reference sequence). The CDR3 is 16 amino acids. The CDR3 sequence: CASTKLGLAEYNEQFF. CDR3 sequence (DNA): TGTGCCAGCACCAAATTGGGACTAGCGGAGTACAATGAGCAGTTCTTC. The full variable domain, in which reference TRBV7-9 and TRBJ2-1 provide the parts outside the CDR3, is DTGVSQNPRHKITKRGQNVTFRCDPISEHNRLYWYRQTLGQGPEFLTYFQNEAQLEKSRLLSDRFSAERPKGSFSTLEIQRTEQGDSAMYLCASTKLGLAEYNEQFFGPGTRLTVL.

V usage is TRBV7-2 and J usage is TRBJ2-2; 8 nucleotides line up with TRBD1. The CDR3 has 13 amino acids. Germline V CDR1 and CDR2: SGHTA, FQGNSA. V was clipped by 10 bases and J by 1 base; unmatched bases: 2. CDR3 sequence: CATGTGNTGELFF. CDR3 DNA sequence: TGTGCCACGGGGACAGGGAACACCGGGGAGCTGTTTTTT. The full variable domain, its missing parts supplied by reference TRBV7-2 and TRBJ2-2, is GAGVSQSPSNKVTEKGKDVELRCDPISGHTALYWYRQSLGQGLEFLIYFQGNSAPDKSGLPSDRFSAERTGGSVSTLTIQRTQQEDSAVYLCATGTGNTGELFFGEGSRLTVL.

This clone was observed a single time. J is TRBJ2-3 and V is TRBV9; 11 bases are a match to TRBD2. CDR1 is SGDLS and CDR2 is YYNGEE in the germline V gene. Trimming cost V 4 bases and J 2 bases; bases outside gene matches: 6. The CDR3 spans 16 residues. The CDR3 sequence is CASSPRLAGSTDTQYF. CDR3 nucleotides: TGTGCCAGCAGCCCTCGACTAGCGGGGTCCACAGATACGCAGTATTTT.

This clone occurred many times. The rearrangement joins TRBV19 to TRBJ2-7; weak D call: TRBD2 (6 bases). Germline CDR1 is LNHDA and CDR2 is SQIVND (reference sequence). The CDR3 runs to 13 residues. Trimming pared 8 bases from V and 7 bases from J, leaving 18 bases between. CDR3 coding DNA: TGTGCCAGTTCTACCGGGCCCGCGGGGGAGCAGTACTTC. Encoded protein: CASSTGPAGEQYF.

The chain uses TRBV14 and TRBJ1-2; D is uncertain. This CDR3 comprises 13 residues. The germline gives CDR1 SGHDN, CDR2 FVKESK. Trimming pared 0 bases from V and 4 bases from J, leaving 6 bases between. The CDR3 loop is CASSQDGRYGYTF. CDR3 nucleotides: TGTGCCAGCAGCCAAGATGGCCGCTATGGCTACACCTTC.

The chain is built from TRBV27 and TRBJ2-2, with D possibly matching TRBD2 (6 bases). Germline assignment: CDR1 MNHEY and CDR2 SMNVEV (reference sequence). Trimming left V 4 bases short and J 0 bases short, with 18 bases between. The CDR3 spans 18 residues. The CDR3 coding sequence is TGTGCCAGCAGTTCGGGGGTACCCGTAATATCGAACACCGGGGAGCTGTTTTTT. Its translation is CASSSGVPVISNTGELFF.

This clone appeared a single time. The chain links TRBV30 to TRBJ2-3; 7 bases are shared with TRBD2. The CDR3 consists of 14 residues. CDR1 is GTSNPN and CDR2 is SVGIG in the germline V gene (reference sequence). With 2 bases clipped from V and 3 bases from J, the junction kept 5 bases outside the gene matches. CDR3 coding DNA: TGTGCCTGGAGTCAGCTAGCGGCTACAGATACGCAGTATTTT. Amino acid sequence: CAWSQLAATDTQYF.

A few counts support this clone. The V and J genes are TRBV5-1 and TRBJ1-3; possibly TRBD1 for D (6 bases). The CDR3 totals 14 residues. Germline loops: CDR1 SGHRS, CDR2 YFSETQ. The ends were cut back, 3 bases at V and 4 bases at J, with 11 bases in the middle. CDR3 bases: TGCGCCAGCAGCTCAACAGGGTCGGGAAACACCATATATTTT. This translates into CASSSTGSGNTIYF.

This clone has a single count. The gene calls are TRBV5-4 and TRBJ2-1, with TRBD2 matching 8 bases. The V segment lost 4 bases and the J segment 9 bases; nucleotides outside the gene matches: 12. CDR1 is SGHNT and CDR2 is YYREEE in the germline V gene (reference sequence). The CDR3 is 15 residues long. CDR3 coding DNA: TGTGCCAGCAGCGCTATAGCGGGGTTGGGGGGTGAGCAGTTCTTC. Translation: CASSAIAGLGGEQFF.

The chain uses TRBV4-1 and TRBJ2-3; 13 bases agree with TRBD2. CDR1 is MGHRA, CDR2 YSYEKL, per germline. This CDR3 contains 15 residues. V lost 4 bases and J lost 7; bases outside the gene matches: 5. The CDR3 sequence is CASSRGLAGVNTQYF. As DNA, the CDR3 is TGCGCCAGCAGCCGCGGACTAGCGGGAGTTAATACGCAGTATTTT.

The chain couples TRBV9 to TRBJ2-7; 7 bases are shared with TRBD1. There are 13 residues in the CDR3. Germline V gene sequence: CDR1 SGDLS, CDR2 YYNGEE. With 4 bases clipped from V and 6 bases from J, the junction kept 7 bases outside the gene matches. The CDR3 region has the DNA TGTGCCAGCAGCTTACAGGGGAAAGGCGAGCAGTACTTC. Amino acids: CASSLQGKGEQYF. The full variable domain, rest sourced from reference TRBV9 and TRBJ2-7, is DSGVTQTPKHLITATGQRVTLRCSPRSGDLSVYWYQQSLDQGLQFLIQYYNGEERAKGNILERFSAQQFPDLHSELNLSSLELGDSALYFCASSLQGKGEQYFGPGTRLTVT.